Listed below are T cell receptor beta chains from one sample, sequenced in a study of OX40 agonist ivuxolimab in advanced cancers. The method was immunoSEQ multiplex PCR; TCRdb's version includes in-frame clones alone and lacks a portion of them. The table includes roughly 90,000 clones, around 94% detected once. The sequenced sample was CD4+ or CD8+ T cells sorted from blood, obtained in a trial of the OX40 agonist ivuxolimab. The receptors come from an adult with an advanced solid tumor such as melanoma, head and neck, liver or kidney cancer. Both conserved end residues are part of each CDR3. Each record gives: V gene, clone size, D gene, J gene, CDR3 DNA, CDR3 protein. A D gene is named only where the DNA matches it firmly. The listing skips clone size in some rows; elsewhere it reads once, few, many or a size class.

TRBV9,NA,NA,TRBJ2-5,TGTGCCAGCAGCGTAGGGGGGAAACAAGAGACCCAGTACTTC,CASSVGGKQETQYF
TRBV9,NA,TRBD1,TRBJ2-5,TGTGCCAGCAGCGTATTCGGGACAGGGGGAGAGACCCAGTACTTC,CASSVFGTGGETQYF
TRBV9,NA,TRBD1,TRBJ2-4,TGTGCCAGCAGCGCTAACCCCGGGACAGGGGGCTCGGCCAAAAACATTCAGTACTTC,CASSANPGTGGSAKNIQYF
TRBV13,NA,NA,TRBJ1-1,TGTGCCAGCAGCTTCGCACGGGCGAACACTGAAGCTTTCTTT,CASSFARANTEAFF
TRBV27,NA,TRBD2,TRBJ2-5,TGTGCCAGCAGCCAGGGGACTAGCGGGGCGCGAGAGACCCAGTACTTC,CASSQGTSGARETQYF
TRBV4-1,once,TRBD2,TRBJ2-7,TGCGCCAGCAGCCTAATGGGAGGGACTAGCGGTACCTCCTACGAGCAGTACTTC,CASSLMGGTSGTSYEQYF
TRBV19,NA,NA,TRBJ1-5,TGTGCCAGTAGTATAGTTCAGGATCAGCCCCAGCATTTT,CASSIVQDQPQHF
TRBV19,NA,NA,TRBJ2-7,TGTGCCAGTAGTATAGCGGCCGGCTCCTACGAGCAGTACTTC,CASSIAAGSYEQYF
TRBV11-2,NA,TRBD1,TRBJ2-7,TGTGCCAGCAGCTTAGATCAATCACAGGGGAGCTACGAGCAGTACTTC,CASSLDQSQGSYEQYF
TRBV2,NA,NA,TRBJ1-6,TGTGCCAGCAGTGCGGGGGCCCCCGGGGGTGAATCACCCCTCCACTTT,CASSAGAPGGESPLHF
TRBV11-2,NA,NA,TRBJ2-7,TGTGCCAGCAACTCACCCTCGACAGATCCGGACGAGCAGTACTTC,CASNSPSTDPDEQYF